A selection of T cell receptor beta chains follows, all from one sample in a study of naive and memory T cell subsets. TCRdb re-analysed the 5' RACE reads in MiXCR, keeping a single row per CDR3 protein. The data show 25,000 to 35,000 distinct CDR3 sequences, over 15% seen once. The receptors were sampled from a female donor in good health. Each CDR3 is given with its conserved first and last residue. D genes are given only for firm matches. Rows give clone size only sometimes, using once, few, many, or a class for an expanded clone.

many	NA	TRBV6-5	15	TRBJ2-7	TGTGCCAGCAGTCTCGGGGCTAGCGCACCCTACGAGCAGTACTTC	CASSLGASAPYEQYF
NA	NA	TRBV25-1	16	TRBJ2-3	TGTGCCAGCAACGCCCTGGAGGGAATGGGCACAGATACGCAGTATTTT	CASNALEGMGTDTQYF
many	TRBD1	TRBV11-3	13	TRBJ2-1	TGTGCCAGCAGCTCCAGGGGGCGCGGCATACGGTTCTTC	CASSSRGRGIRFF
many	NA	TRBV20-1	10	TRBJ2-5	TGCAGTGCTTTCCAAGAGACCCAGTACTTC	CSAFQETQYF
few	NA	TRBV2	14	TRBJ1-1	TGTGCCAGCAGCCTGCGGGGGTCGGACACTGAAGCTTTCTTT	CASSLRGSDTEAFF
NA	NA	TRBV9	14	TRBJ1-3	TGTGCCAGCAGCGTAGCTCCCTTTGGAAGAGCCATATATTTT	CASSVAPFGRAIYF
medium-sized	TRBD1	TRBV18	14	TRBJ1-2	TGTGCCAGCTCACGAGACAGGGAGGGCTATGGCTACACCTTC	CASSRDREGYGYTF
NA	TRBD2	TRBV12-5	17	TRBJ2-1	TGTGCTAGTGGTTTGAGGCTGCGGGGGTCTTTCTACAATGAGCAGTTCTTC	CASGLRLRGSFYNEQFF
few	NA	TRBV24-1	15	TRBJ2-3	TGTGCCACCAGTGATGGGGGGAGACACACAGATACGCAGTATTTT	CATSDGGRHTDTQYF
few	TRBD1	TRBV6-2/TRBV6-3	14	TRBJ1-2	TGTGCCAGCAGTTACCAGACAGGGAACTATGGCTACACCTTC	CASSYQTGNYGYTF
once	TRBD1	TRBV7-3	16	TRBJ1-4	TGTGCCAGCAGCTTACGGAGGACAGGCCCTAATGAAAAACTGTTTTTT	CASSLRRTGPNEKLFF
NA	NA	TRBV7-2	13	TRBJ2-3	TGTGCCAGCTGCAAGGGAGGCACAGATACGCAGTATTTT	CASCKGGTDTQYF
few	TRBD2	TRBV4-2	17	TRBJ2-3	TGTGCCAGCAGCCAGAGGGCGAGCGGGGGGTCGACAGATACGCAGTATTTT	CASSQRASGGSTDTQYF
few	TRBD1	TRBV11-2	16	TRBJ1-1	TGTGCCAGCAGCTTATACCCCAGGACAGGGAACACTGAAGCTTTCTTT	CASSLYPRTGNTEAFF
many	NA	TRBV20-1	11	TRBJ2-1	TGCAGTGCTAGGGACCCGGGACGCTCGTTCTTC	CSARDPGRSFF
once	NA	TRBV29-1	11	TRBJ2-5	TGCAGCGCTCTGGGTGGGGAGACCCAGTACTTC	CSALGGETQYF
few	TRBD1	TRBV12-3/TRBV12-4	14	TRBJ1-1	TGTGCCAGCAGAGGGACAGGCAATTTCACTGAAGCTTTCTTT	CASRGTGNFTEAFF
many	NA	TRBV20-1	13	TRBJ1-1	TGCAGTGCGCCTTCTCTCGCGAACACTGAAGCTTTCTTT	CSAPSLANTEAFF
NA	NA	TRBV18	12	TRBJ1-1	TGTGCCAGCTCACAGAGGAACACTGAAGCTTTCTTT	CASSQRNTEAFF
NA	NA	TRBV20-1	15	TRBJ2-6	TGCAGTGCAACCCACACAGGGACTGGGGCCAACGTCCTGACTTTC	CSATHTGTGANVLTF
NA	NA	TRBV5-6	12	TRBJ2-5	TGTGCCAGCAGCTTTCAGGGGGAGACCCAGTACTTC	CASSFQGETQYF
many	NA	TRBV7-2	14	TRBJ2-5	TGTGCCAGCAGCTTCCAAACTAGTACGGAGACCCAGTACTTC	CASSFQTSTETQYF
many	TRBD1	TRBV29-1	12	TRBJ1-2	TGCAGCGTTCCGACAGGGGGCTATGGCTACACCTTC	CSVPTGGYGYTF
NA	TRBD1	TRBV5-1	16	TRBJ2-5	TGCGCCAGCAGCACCCGGGGACAGGGGGCTTCAGAGACCCAGTACTTC	CASSTRGQGASETQYF
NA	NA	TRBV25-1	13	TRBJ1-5	TGTGCCAGCAGTGAGGGGGGGACTCAGCCCCAGCATTTT	CASSEGGTQPQHF
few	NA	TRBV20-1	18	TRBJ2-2	TGCAGTGCTAGACCCTCCCGGAGCAGGGGGGCGAACACCGGGGAGCTGTTTTTT	CSARPSRSRGANTGELFF
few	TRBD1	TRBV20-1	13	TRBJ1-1	TGCAGTGCTAACGGCCCGGGGCAGGGGGTAGCTTTCTTT	CSANGPGQGVAFF
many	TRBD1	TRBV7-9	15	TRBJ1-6	TGTGCCAGCAGCGATAGGATAGGGGGCAATTCACCCCTCCACTTT	CASSDRIGGNSPLHF
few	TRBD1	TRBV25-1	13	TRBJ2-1	TGTGCCAGCCAGGACAGGGGTAGGGATGAGCAGTTCTTC	CASQDRGRDEQFF
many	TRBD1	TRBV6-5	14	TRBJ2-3	TGTGCCAGCAGTTACAGACAGGGGGTAGATACGCAGTATTTT	CASSYRQGVDTQYF
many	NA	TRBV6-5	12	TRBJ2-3	TGTGCCAGCAGGGGTAGCGCAGATACGCAGTATTTT	CASRGSADTQYF
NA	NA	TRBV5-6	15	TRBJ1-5	TGTGCCAGCAGCTTGGCCCTAGGGGGTTACCAGCCCCAGCATTTT	CASSLALGGYQPQHF
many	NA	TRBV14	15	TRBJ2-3	TGTGCCAGCAGCCAAGGCTACGGGGCATCGGATACGCAGTATTTT	CASSQGYGASDTQYF
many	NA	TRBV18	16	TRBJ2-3	TGTGCCAGCTCACCACCGGGGGGGCCTGTCACAGATACGCAGTATTTT	CASSPPGGPVTDTQYF
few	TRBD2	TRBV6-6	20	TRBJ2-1	TGTGCCAGCAGTTACTCGTCGGGACTAGCGGGGGGGACACTATACAATGAGCAGTTCTTC	CASSYSSGLAGGTLYNEQFF
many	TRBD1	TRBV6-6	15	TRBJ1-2	TGTGCCAGCAGTTCCAACGACAGGGTTGTAGATGGCTACACCTTC	CASSSNDRVVDGYTF
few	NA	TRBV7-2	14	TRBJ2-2	TGTGCCAGCAGCTTACTGAGCTACACCGGGGAGCTGTTTTTT	CASSLLSYTGELFF
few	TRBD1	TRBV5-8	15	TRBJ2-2	TGTGCCAGCAGCTTACGGGACAGAGGCACCGGGGAGCTGTTTTTT	CASSLRDRGTGELFF